This is a list of T cell receptor beta chains from one sample in a study of blood T cell repertoires in COVID-19. Only in-frame clones appear in the TCRdb table, and some are missing; sequencing was by immunoSEQ multiplex PCR. This sample has about 62,000 clones, with 75% to 90% found just once. Sequencing was done on a sample of peripheral blood. The receptors originated from a woman aged 55-70 years with COVID-19, enrolled during active disease. Both conserved end residues are part of each CDR3. A D gene is named only where the DNA matches it firmly. Clone size appears in some rows only: once, few, many, or a class for an expanded clone.

V gene	D gene	clone size	J gene	CDR3 DNA	CDR3 protein
TRBV28	TRBD1	once	TRBJ1-6	TGTGCCAGCAGAACCCCGGGACAGGGGTATTCACCCCTCCACTTT	CASRTPGQGYSPLHF
TRBV14	TRBD1	-	TRBJ2-5	TGTGCCAGCAGCCGATCAGGGACAGGGAGGTTGGAGACCCAGTACTTC	CASSRSGTGRLETQYF
TRBV18	-	-	TRBJ1-1	TGTGCCAGCTCACCACAGTCGAGCACTGAAGCTTTCTTT	CASSPQSSTEAFF
TRBV2	-	-	TRBJ2-2	TGTGCCAGCAGTGCCCACGGGAAGAACACCGGGGAGCTGTTTTTT	CASSAHGKNTGELFF
TRBV6-2/TRBV6-3	-	-	TRBJ1-4	TGTGCCAGCAGTTACTTTGTGCGGTCAACTAATGAAAAACTGTTTTTT	CASSYFVRSTNEKLFF
TRBV12-5	-	-	TRBJ1-1	TGTGCTAGTGGTTTGGGTGGCTTTAAAAACACTGAAGCTTTCTTT	CASGLGGFKNTEAFF
TRBV3-1/TRBV3-2	-	once	TRBJ2-4	TGTGCCAGCAGCCAAGTAAACGGTGCCTTAGCCAAAAACATTCAGTACTTC	CASSQVNGALAKNIQYF
TRBV5-4	-	-	TRBJ2-2	TGTGCCAGCAGCTCTTGGGCGGGGAGCACCGGGGAGCTGTTTTTT	CASSSWAGSTGELFF
TRBV5-5	-	-	TRBJ1-6	TGTGCCAGCAGCTCCAAAAATAATTCACCCCTCCACTTT	CASSSKNNSPLHF
TRBV7-2	TRBD1	-	TRBJ1-4	TGTGCCAGCAGCTTAGACAGGGGGCGTGAAAAACTGTTTTTT	CASSLDRGREKLFF
TRBV19	TRBD1	-	TRBJ2-5	TGTGCCAGTAGCCATCCCATGACAGGGGGCGCGGAGACCCAGTACTTC	CASSHPMTGGAETQYF
TRBV30	-	-	TRBJ1-5	TGTGCCTGGAGCGGACAGATGCAGCCCCAGCATTTT	CAWSGQMQPQHF
TRBV5-4	-	-	TRBJ2-5	TGTGCCAGCAGCTTGAAGGGGGTCGGAGAGACCCAGTACTTC	CASSLKGVGETQYF
TRBV5-1	TRBD1	-	TRBJ2-1	TGCGCCAGCAGCTTGGTACAGGGGGCATACAATGAGCAGTTCTTC	CASSLVQGAYNEQFF
TRBV5-1	TRBD1	few	TRBJ1-2	TGCGCCAGCAGCTCGGGGGACAGGGGAGCTAACTATGGCTACACCTTC	CASSSGDRGANYGYTF
TRBV4-2	-	once	TRBJ2-1	TGTGCCAGCAGCCGAGCAAGGTTAGCCAACAATGAGCAGTTCTTC	CASSRARLANNEQFF
TRBV12-5	TRBD2	few	TRBJ2-7	TGTGCTAGTGGTTTGTGGGGTAGCGGGGGTTACGAGCAGTACTTC	CASGLWGSGGYEQYF
TRBV7-9	TRBD2	-	TRBJ2-7	TGTGCCAGCAGTCTAGGGGAGGGAGGGCCGTCCTACGAGCAGTACTTC	CASSLGEGGPSYEQYF
TRBV6-1	TRBD2	-	TRBJ2-5	TGTGCCAGCAGTGAAGTGAGGGCTAGCGGGATTGGGGAGACCCAGTACTTC	CASSEVRASGIGETQYF
TRBV6-6	TRBD1	-	TRBJ1-2	TGTGCCAGCACCCCGAACAGGGGCGGCTACACCTTC	CASTPNRGGYTF
TRBV12-3/TRBV12-4	-	-	TRBJ1-5	TGTGCCAGCCGTCCCTCAACCGGGCCCCAGCATTTT	CASRPSTGPQHF
TRBV6-5	TRBD2	-	TRBJ2-1	TGTGCCAGCAGTTTCCGGACTAGCGGGAGGTACAATGAGCAGTTCTTC	CASSFRTSGRYNEQFF
TRBV21-1	-	-	TRBJ1-5	TGTGCCAGCAGCTCAACAGGGGTGGGCAATCAGCCCCAGCATTTT	CASSSTGVGNQPQHF
TRBV5-1	TRBD2	-	TRBJ2-5	TGCGCCAGCAGCTTAGGGGGACTAGCGGGGCAAGAGACCCAGTACTTC	CASSLGGLAGQETQYF
TRBV7-2	-	once	TRBJ1-2	TGTGCCAGCAGCCCGACAGGCAACTATGGCTACACCTTC	CASSPTGNYGYTF
TRBV6-1	TRBD1	-	TRBJ1-3	TGTGCCAGCAGTGATGGGACAGGGGCGGGAAACACCATATATTTT	CASSDGTGAGNTIYF
TRBV10-2	TRBD1	-	TRBJ2-4	TGCGCCAGCAGTGCGGGACAGCTCTCACTTCTAGCCAAAAACATTCAGTACTTC	CASSAGQLSLLAKNIQYF
TRBV2	-	-	TRBJ1-1	TGTGCCAGCAGGGTACAGGGTATTGAGAACACTGAAGCTTTCTTT	CASRVQGIENTEAFF
TRBV27	TRBD2	-	TRBJ2-1	TGTGCCAGCAGTTTTAGCGGGAGGAATGAGCAGTTCTTC	CASSFSGRNEQFF
TRBV4-2	TRBD2	-	TRBJ2-1	TGTGCCAGCAGCCGCGGTCTAGCGGGAGACAAGTACAAGGGGAATGAGCAGTTCTTC	CASSRGLAGDKYKGNEQFF
TRBV7-9	-	-	TRBJ1-2	TGTGCCAGCAGCTTAATAGCGGGGGGCGCGGATGGCTACACCTTC	CASSLIAGGADGYTF
TRBV7-8	-	-	TRBJ1-5	TGTGCCAGCAGCTCTAGACCCGGGACTCCCCACGGGCTCAATCAGCCCCAGCATTTT	CASSSRPGTPHGLNQPQHF
TRBV5-1	TRBD1	-	TRBJ1-2	TGCGCCAGCAGCGGCCGGAAGGGGGCGGACTATGGCTACACCTTC	CASSGRKGADYGYTF
TRBV10-3	-	-	TRBJ1-2	TGTGCCATCAGGCCCGAGCGATATGGCTACACCTTC	CAIRPERYGYTF
TRBV27	-	-	TRBJ1-2	TGTGCCAGCAGTTTAGGAGGAAGAGCTATCTCCTTC	CASSLGGRAISF
TRBV6-6	-	-	TRBJ1-6	TGTGCCAGCACCCCTTTGGGGCAGGCTAATTCACCCCTCCACTTT	CASTPLGQANSPLHF
TRBV2	TRBD2	many	TRBJ2-1	TGTGCCAGCAGTGTGCGGGCCGGGACTAGCAGCGAGCAGTTCTTC	CASSVRAGTSSEQFF
TRBV2	-	-	TRBJ1-5	TGTGCCAGCAGTGAAGCTGTGCGGATCCAGCCCCAGCATTTT	CASSEAVRIQPQHF
TRBV24-1	-	once	TRBJ1-2	TGTGCCACCAGTGATTACAGGGTGGATGGCTACACCTTC	CATSDYRVDGYTF
TRBV9	TRBD1	-	TRBJ1-3	TGTGCCAGCAGCGTGCACCAGGGGGATCTTACTGGAAACACCATATATTTT	CASSVHQGDLTGNTIYF
TRBV7-3	-	once	TRBJ2-3	TGTGCCAGCAGCCCGACGGGGGGCACAGATACGCAGTATTTT	CASSPTGGTDTQYF
TRBV6-6	TRBD1	-	TRBJ1-4	TGTGCCAGCAGTTACACTCGGGACAGTGAAAAACTGTTTTTT	CASSYTRDSEKLFF
TRBV23-1	TRBD1	-	TRBJ2-5	TGCGCCAGCATCCATCCGGGACAGATGAAGACCCAGTACTTC	CASIHPGQMKTQYF
TRBV29-1	TRBD2	-	TRBJ2-7	TGCAGCGTTGAAGCGGGACTAGCGGGAGTTTCCTACGAGCAGTACTTC	CSVEAGLAGVSYEQYF
TRBV19	TRBD2	-	TRBJ2-1	TGTGCCAGTAGTATAGCGCGGGAGAGGAACAACAATGAGCAGTTCTTC	CASSIARERNNNEQFF
TRBV12-3/TRBV12-4	TRBD1	many	TRBJ1-5	TGTGCCAGCTGCAGGGGGCGCAATCAGCCCCAGCATTTT	CASCRGRNQPQHF
TRBV5-1	TRBD1	-	TRBJ2-5	TGCGCCAGCAGCCGGACAGGGCCGCTGGGGGAGACCCAGTACTTC	CASSRTGPLGETQYF
TRBV5-5	-	few	TRBJ2-7	TGTGCCAGCAGCGGGGCAGGGGAGTACGAGCAGTACTTC	CASSGAGEYEQYF
TRBV6-5	-	-	TRBJ1-3	TGTGCCAGCATCTCCTCTTCTGGAAACACCATATATTTT	CASISSSGNTIYF
TRBV20-1	-	-	TRBJ1-5	TGCAGTGCTAGTGAGGCAGGGAGGCCTCAGCCCCAGCATTTT	CSASEAGRPQPQHF
TRBV12-3/TRBV12-4	-	-	TRBJ1-1	TGTGCCAGCAGTGCGTCGTACACTGAAGCTTTCTTT	CASSASYTEAFF
TRBV7-9	TRBD1	-	TRBJ2-5	TGTGCCAGCAGTGCGACAGGGGGCAAGGAGACCCAGTACTTC	CASSATGGKETQYF
TRBV5-4	TRBD2	-	TRBJ2-7	TGTGCCAGCAGCTTTACTAGCGGGAGACACGAGCAGTACTTC	CASSFTSGRHEQYF
TRBV10-3	TRBD2	-	TRBJ2-1	TGTGCCATCAGCTTAGCGGGAGGGCCGGGGAATGAGCAGTTCTTC	CAISLAGGPGNEQFF
TRBV10-3	-	-	TRBJ2-3	TGTGCCATCAGTGAACAGGGTCGGTCCGTTACAGATACGCAGTATTTT	CAISEQGRSVTDTQYF
TRBV9	-	-	TRBJ2-2	TGTGCCAGCAGCCCAAGCCAGGGGAACACCGGGGAGCTGTTTTTT	CASSPSQGNTGELFF
TRBV7-6	TRBD1	-	TRBJ2-5	TGTGCCAGCAGCCCGGGACAGGGGATTGCGGAGACCCAGTACTTC	CASSPGQGIAETQYF
TRBV6-4	-	-	TRBJ2-2	TGTGCCAGCAGTGAAACGGGACTGGCGAACACCGGGGAGCTGTTTTTT	CASSETGLANTGELFF
TRBV9	TRBD2	-	TRBJ2-7	TGTGCCAGCAGCGTAGGACTAGCCCACTACGAGCAGTACTTC	CASSVGLAHYEQYF
TRBV12-2	-	-	TRBJ2-7	TGTGCAAGTCGCCTTACAACAGGGGCCTACGAGCAGTACTTC	CASRLTTGAYEQYF